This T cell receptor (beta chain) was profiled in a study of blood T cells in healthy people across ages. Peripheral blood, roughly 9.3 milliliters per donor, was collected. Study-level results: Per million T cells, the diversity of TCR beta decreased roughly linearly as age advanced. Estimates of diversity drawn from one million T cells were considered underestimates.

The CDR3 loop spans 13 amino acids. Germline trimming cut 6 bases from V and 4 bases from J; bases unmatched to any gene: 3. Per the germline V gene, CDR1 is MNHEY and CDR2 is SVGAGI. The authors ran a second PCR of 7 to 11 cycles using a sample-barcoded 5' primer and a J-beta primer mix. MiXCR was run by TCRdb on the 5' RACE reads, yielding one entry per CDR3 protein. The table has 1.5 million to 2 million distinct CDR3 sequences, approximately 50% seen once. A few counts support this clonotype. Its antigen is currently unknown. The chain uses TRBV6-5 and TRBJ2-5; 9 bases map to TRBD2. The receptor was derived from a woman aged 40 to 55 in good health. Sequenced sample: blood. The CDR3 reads CASRLAGRETQYF. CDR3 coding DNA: TGTGCCAGCAGACTAGCGGGTCGAGAGACCCAGTACTTC.